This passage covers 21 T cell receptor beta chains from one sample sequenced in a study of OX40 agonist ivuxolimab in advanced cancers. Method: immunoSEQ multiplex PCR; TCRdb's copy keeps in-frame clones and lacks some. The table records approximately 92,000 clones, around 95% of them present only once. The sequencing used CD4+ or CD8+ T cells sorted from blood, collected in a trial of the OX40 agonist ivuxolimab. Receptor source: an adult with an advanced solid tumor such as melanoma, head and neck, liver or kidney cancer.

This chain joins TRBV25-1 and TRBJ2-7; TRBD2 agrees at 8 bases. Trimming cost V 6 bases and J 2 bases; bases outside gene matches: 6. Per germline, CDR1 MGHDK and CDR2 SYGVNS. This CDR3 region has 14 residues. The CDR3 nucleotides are TGTGCCAGCAGACCCGGGGGGGGACCCTACGAGCAGTACTTC. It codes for CASRPGGGPYEQYF.

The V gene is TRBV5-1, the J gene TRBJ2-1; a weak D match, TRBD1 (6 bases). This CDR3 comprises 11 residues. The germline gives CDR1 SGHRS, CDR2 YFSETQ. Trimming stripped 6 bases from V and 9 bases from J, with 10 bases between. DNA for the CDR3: TGCGCCAGCACCAGGGGTGGTGAGCAGTTCTTC. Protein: CASTRGGEQFF.

In DNA form, the CDR3 reads TGTGCCAGCAGCCCAAAAGCGCCCGGGCCGATGAATGAAAAACTGTTTTTT. As protein: CASSPKAPGPMNEKLFF. The rearrangement uses TRBV7-8 and TRBJ1-4; D uncertain. CDR1 and CDR2 from the germline V gene are SGHVS and FQNEAQ. V lost 5 bases to trimming and J lost 5 bases, with 21 bases between them. CDR3 size: 17 residues.

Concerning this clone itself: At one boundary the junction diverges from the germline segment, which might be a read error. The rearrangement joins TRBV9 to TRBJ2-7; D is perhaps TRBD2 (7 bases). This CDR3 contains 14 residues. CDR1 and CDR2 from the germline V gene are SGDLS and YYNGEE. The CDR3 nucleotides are TGTGCCAGCAGCCCCAAGGGGGGGCTCTACGCGCAGTACTTC. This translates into CASSPKGGLYAQYF.

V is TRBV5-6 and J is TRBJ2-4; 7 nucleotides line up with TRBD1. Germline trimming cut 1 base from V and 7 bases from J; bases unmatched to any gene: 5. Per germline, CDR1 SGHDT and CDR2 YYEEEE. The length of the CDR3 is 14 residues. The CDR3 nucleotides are TGTGCCAGCAGCTTGTTTTGGGACAGTAACATTCAGTACTTC. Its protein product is CASSLFWDSNIQYF.

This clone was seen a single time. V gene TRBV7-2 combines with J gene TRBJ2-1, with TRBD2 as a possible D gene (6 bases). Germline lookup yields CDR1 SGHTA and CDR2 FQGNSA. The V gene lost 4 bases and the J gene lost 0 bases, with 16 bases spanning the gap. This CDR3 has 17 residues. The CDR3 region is CASSSPLVGSSYNEQFF. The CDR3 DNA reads TGTGCCAGCAGCTCTCCCCTTGTCGGGAGCTCCTACAATGAGCAGTTCTTC.

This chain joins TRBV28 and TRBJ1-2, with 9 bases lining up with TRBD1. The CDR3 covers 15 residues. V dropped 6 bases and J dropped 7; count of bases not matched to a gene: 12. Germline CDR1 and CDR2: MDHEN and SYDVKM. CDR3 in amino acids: CASRGAGTGFSGYTF. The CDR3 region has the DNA TGTGCCAGCAGGGGGGCCGGGACAGGGTTTTCTGGCTACACCTTC.

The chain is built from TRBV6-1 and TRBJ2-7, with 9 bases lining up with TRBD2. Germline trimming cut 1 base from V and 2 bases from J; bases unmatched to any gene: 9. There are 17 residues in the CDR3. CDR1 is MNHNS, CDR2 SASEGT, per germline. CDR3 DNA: TGTGCCAGCAGTGAAGAAAATGGGGCTAGCGGGGCCTACGAGCAGTACTTC. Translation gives CASSEENGASGAYEQYF.

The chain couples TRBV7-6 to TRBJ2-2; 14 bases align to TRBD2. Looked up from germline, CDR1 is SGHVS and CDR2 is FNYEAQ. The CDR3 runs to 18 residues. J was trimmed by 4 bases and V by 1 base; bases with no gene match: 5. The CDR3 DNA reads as TGTGCCAGCAGCTTAGGACTAGCGGGAGGGCCGGGCACCGGGGAGCTGTTTTTT. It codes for CASSLGLAGGPGTGELFF.

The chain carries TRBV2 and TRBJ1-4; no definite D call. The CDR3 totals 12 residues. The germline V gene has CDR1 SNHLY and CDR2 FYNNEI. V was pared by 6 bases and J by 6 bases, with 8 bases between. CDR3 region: CASSGEDEKLFF. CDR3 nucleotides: TGTGCCAGCAGCGGGGAGGATGAAAAACTGTTTTTT.

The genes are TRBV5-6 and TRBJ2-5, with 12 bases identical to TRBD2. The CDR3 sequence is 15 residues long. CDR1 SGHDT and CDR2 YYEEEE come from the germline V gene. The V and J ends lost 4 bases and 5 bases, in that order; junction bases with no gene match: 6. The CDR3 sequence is CASSRRLAGVETQYF. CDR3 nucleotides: TGTGCCAGCAGCCGACGACTAGCGGGAGTTGAGACCCAGTACTTC.

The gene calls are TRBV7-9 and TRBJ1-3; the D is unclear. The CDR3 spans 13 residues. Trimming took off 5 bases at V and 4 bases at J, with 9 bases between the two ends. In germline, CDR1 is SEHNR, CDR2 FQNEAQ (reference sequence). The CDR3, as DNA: TGTGCCAGCAGCCTTCCGGCCGGAAACACCATATATTTT. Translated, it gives CASSLPAGNTIYF.

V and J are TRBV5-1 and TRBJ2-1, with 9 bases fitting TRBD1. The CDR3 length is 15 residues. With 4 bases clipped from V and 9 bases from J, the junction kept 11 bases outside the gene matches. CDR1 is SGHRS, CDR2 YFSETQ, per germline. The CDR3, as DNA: TGCGCCAGCAGCACCGGGACAGGGTGGCGAGGTGAGCAGTTCTTC. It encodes CASSTGTGWRGEQFF.

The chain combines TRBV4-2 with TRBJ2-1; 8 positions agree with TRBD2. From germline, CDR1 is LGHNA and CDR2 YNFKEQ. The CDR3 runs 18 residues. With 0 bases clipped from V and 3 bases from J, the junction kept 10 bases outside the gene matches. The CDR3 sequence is CASSQDVGLAGLYNEQFF. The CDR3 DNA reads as TGTGCCAGCAGCCAAGATGTAGGGTTAGCGGGGCTCTACAATGAGCAGTTCTTC.

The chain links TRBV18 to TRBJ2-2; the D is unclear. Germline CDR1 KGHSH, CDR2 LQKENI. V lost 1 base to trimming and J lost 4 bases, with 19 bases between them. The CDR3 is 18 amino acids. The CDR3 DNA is TGTGCCAGCTCACCACTCGGTACAATGCGGCTCCTCACCGGGGAGCTGTTTTTT. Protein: CASSPLGTMRLLTGELFF.

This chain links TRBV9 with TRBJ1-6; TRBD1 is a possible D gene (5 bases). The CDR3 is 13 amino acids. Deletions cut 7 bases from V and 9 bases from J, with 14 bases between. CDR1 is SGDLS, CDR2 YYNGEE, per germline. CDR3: CASGTGSGSPLHF. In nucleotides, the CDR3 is TGTGCCAGCGGGACGGGTTCTGGTTCACCCCTCCACTTT.

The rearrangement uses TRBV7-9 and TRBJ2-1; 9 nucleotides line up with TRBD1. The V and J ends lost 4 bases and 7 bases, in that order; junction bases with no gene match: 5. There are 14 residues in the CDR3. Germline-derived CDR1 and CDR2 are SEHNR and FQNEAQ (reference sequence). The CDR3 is CASSSRDRDNEQFF. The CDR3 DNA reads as TGTGCCAGCAGCTCCCGGGACAGGGATAATGAGCAGTTCTTC.

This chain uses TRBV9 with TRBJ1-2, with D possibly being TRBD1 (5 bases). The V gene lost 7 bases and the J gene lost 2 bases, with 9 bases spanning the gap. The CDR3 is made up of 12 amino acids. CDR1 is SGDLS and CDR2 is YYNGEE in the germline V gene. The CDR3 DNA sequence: TGTGCCAGCGCCGGGACGAACTATGGCTACACCTTC. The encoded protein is CASAGTNYGYTF.

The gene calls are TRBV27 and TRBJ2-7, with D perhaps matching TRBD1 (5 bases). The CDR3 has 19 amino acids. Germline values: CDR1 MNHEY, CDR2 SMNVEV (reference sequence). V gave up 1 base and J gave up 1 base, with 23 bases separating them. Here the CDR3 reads CASSLFYSVGQGSSYEQYF. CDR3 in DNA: TGTGCCAGCAGTTTATTTTATAGTGTGGGGCAGGGTAGTTCCTACGAGCAGTACTTC.

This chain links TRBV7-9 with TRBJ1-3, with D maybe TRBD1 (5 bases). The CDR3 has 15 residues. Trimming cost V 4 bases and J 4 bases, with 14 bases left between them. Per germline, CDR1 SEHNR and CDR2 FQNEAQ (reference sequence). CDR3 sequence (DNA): TGTGCCAGCAGCTCCTCCGTTCGGGACGGAAACACCATATATTTT. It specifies CASSSSVRDGNTIYF.

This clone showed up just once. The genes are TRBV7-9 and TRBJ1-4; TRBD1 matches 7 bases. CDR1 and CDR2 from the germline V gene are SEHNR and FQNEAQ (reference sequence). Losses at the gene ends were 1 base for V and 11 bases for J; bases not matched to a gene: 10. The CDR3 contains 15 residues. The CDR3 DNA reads TGTGCCAGCAGCTTAGAGTTCCAACCAGGGGGGAAACTGTTTTTT. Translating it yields CASSLEFQPGGKLFF.